This record looks at one T cell receptor beta chain sequence and its context. No antigen is known for it. The sample originates from a study of cytotoxic CD8 clonotypes in ibrutinib-treated CLL. Study details: Patient counts were 11 relapsed/refractory, roughly 15 treatment-naive and some 17 IGHV unmutated. Responses: roughly 24 partial, 2 complete; after median around 64 months, 14 stayed remitted, around twelve progressed.

TCRdb's copy holds only in-frame clones and misses some; the assay was immunoSEQ multiplex PCR. The table shows roughly 220,000 clones, with 70% occurring only once. The ends were cut back, 3 bases at V and 0 bases at J, with 11 bases in the middle. Germline-derived CDR1 and CDR2 are SEHNR and FQNEAQ (reference sequence). The CDR3 totals 15 residues. Study-wide results and limits: The study sampled sustained-remission and progressing patients at different times. Patients showed higher baseline clonality than age-matched healthy donors, and it tracked circulating CD8+ T-cell counts.

The chain employs TRBV7-9 and TRBJ1-1; TRBD1 might be the D (5 bases). This sequence was found in a human donor with chronic lymphocytic leukemia. Material: PBMCs, obtained after 12 months of ibrutinib treatment. CDR3 residues: CASSFYTGLNTEAFF. The DNA of the CDR3 is TGTGCCAGCAGCTTCTATACAGGATTGAACACTGAAGCTTTCTTT. Full variable domain (remainder filled in from reference TRBV7-9 and TRBJ1-1): DTGVSQNPRHKITKRGQNVTFRCDPISEHNRLYWYRQTLGQGPEFLTYFQNEAQLEKSRLLSDRFSAERPKGSFSTLEIQRTEQGDSAMYLCASSFYTGLNTEAFFGQGTRLTVV.